This TCR beta chain was retrieved from a study of cytomegalovirus exposure and HLA in healthy donors. Findings of the study overall: The study recorded about 150 TCR beta chains that were cytomegalovirus-associated.

TCRdb keeps only in-frame clones here, not all; method: immunoSEQ multiplex PCR. The sample has 110,000 to 150,000 clones, approximately 93% seen once. As concerns this clone: Its antigen is not known.

V was clipped by 3 bases and J by 0 bases, with 16 bases between them. Germline-derived CDR1 and CDR2 are MGHRA and YSYEKL. The CDR3 is 17 residues long. The donors were members of the 120-subject validation cohort (separate from the approximately 670-subject first cohort). V usage is TRBV4-1 and J usage is TRBJ2-3; TRBD2 is a possible D gene (5 bases). The specimen was PBMCs. This TCR was recovered from a man aged 18 to 35 in good health and CMV-seronegative. The CDR3 here is CASSQETRVSSTDTQYF. CDR3 nucleotides: TGCGCCAGCAGCCAGGAAACTAGGGTCAGCAGCACAGATACGCAGTATTTT.